The rows below give T cell receptor beta chains drawn from one sample of a study of cytomegalovirus exposure and HLA in healthy donors. This table comes from immunoSEQ multiplex PCR, and its TCRdb copy is limited to in-frame clones, with some not included. Of 100,000 to 150,000 clones in the sample, 70% to 80% were seen once. Material for sequencing was PBMCs. The receptors originated from a female donor in good health and CMV-seronegative. The CDR3 runs from the conserved cysteine through the conserved F or W. The D gene is left open where the match is weak. Clone size is shown for a subset of rows, as once, few, many or a class of expanded clone.

j_call: TRBJ2-1; v_call: TRBV7-2; clone_size: once; d_call: TRBD2; cdr3_aa: CASSFSGGWYNEQFF; cdr3_nt: TGTGCCAGCAGTTTTAGCGGGGGGTGGTACAATGAGCAGTTCTTC
j_call: TRBJ1-5; v_call: TRBV19; clone_size: NA; d_call: NA; cdr3_aa: CASSPRGQPQHF; cdr3_nt: TGTGCCAGTAGTCCCAGGGGTCAGCCCCAGCATTTT
j_call: TRBJ1-1; v_call: TRBV30; clone_size: NA; d_call: TRBD1; cdr3_aa: CAWERGRGNTEAFF; cdr3_nt: TGTGCCTGGGAAAGGGGGCGCGGGAACACTGAAGCTTTCTTT
j_call: TRBJ2-2; v_call: TRBV9; clone_size: NA; d_call: TRBD1; cdr3_aa: CASSKHSGTGDTGELFF; cdr3_nt: TGTGCCAGCAGCAAACACTCAGGGACAGGAGACACCGGGGAGCTGTTTTTT
j_call: TRBJ1-4; v_call: TRBV19; clone_size: few; d_call: NA; cdr3_aa: CASRRDEAGRGEKLFF; cdr3_nt: TGTGCCAGTAGAAGGGATGAGGCGGGGCGAGGTGAAAAACTGTTTTTT
j_call: TRBJ1-1; v_call: TRBV30; clone_size: few; d_call: NA; cdr3_aa: CAWAEEGGTEAFF; cdr3_nt: TGTGCCTGGGCCGAGGAGGGAGGCACTGAAGCTTTCTTT
j_call: TRBJ2-1; v_call: TRBV27; clone_size: NA; d_call: TRBD1; cdr3_aa: CASSLFGDSSYNEQFF; cdr3_nt: TGTGCCAGCAGTTTATTCGGGGACAGCTCCTACAATGAGCAGTTCTTC
j_call: TRBJ1-2; v_call: TRBV5-1; clone_size: NA; d_call: NA; cdr3_aa: CASPIPRGNYGYTF; cdr3_nt: TGCGCCAGTCCGATCCCACGGGGGAATTATGGCTACACCTTC
j_call: TRBJ2-7; v_call: TRBV28; clone_size: NA; d_call: TRBD2; cdr3_aa: CASSTGTSATYEQYF; cdr3_nt: TGTGCCAGCAGTACCGGGACTAGCGCTACCTACGAGCAGTACTTC
j_call: TRBJ1-1; v_call: TRBV18; clone_size: NA; d_call: TRBD1; cdr3_aa: CASSQTGNYMNTEAFF; cdr3_nt: TGTGCCAGCTCGCAGACAGGGAATTACATGAACACTGAAGCTTTCTTT
j_call: TRBJ1-3; v_call: TRBV28; clone_size: once; d_call: TRBD1; cdr3_aa: CASSSLQGPGNTIYF; cdr3_nt: TGTGCCAGCAGTTCCTTACAGGGGCCTGGAAACACCATATATTTT
j_call: TRBJ1-5; v_call: TRBV19; clone_size: NA; d_call: NA; cdr3_aa: CASSASLGQGRNQPQHF; cdr3_nt: TGTGCCAGTAGTGCCTCGTTAGGGCAGGGGCGCAATCAGCCCCAGCATTTT
j_call: TRBJ2-1; v_call: TRBV5-1; clone_size: NA; d_call: TRBD1; cdr3_aa: CASSFGTGGYEQFF; cdr3_nt: TGCGCCAGCAGCTTCGGGACAGGGGGCTATGAGCAGTTCTTC
j_call: TRBJ2-5; v_call: TRBV7-2; clone_size: NA; d_call: TRBD1; cdr3_aa: CASSPRGLQETQYF; cdr3_nt: TGTGCCAGCAGCCCTAGGGGGCTACAGGAGACCCAGTACTTC
j_call: TRBJ2-5; v_call: TRBV11-2; clone_size: NA; d_call: NA; cdr3_aa: CASSRGAQETQYF; cdr3_nt: TGTGCCAGCAGCCGGGGGGCCCAGGAGACCCAGTACTTC
j_call: TRBJ1-1; v_call: TRBV7-9; clone_size: NA; d_call: NA; cdr3_aa: CASSLAVISTEAFF; cdr3_nt: TGTGCCAGCAGCTTAGCCGTTATCTCGACTGAAGCTTTCTTT